The TCR beta chain under discussion was sequenced for a study of glioma-infiltrating T cells after dendritic cell vaccination. Study context: Dendritic cell vaccination trial patients had either newly diagnosed or recurrent glioblastoma. Between the early 2000s and the early 2010s, patients got autologous tumor lysate-pulsed dendritic cell vaccines. Study-wide results and limits: TCR clonality showed no direct relationship with survival.

Of note for this clone: No antigen is known for it.

Amplification used 60 V beta primers and 13 J beta primers. Generated by immunoSEQ multiplex PCR, the TCRdb table keeps only in-frame clones and is missing some. The data contain fewer than 110,000 clones, roughly 81% of them singletons. This sample comprised blood, obtained before dendritic cell vaccination. The sequence came from a human donor with glioblastoma.

CDR3 sequence (DNA): TGTGCCAGCAGGCTGGACAGGGTTCGGCAAGAGACCCAGTACTTC. Its translation is CASRLDRVRQETQYF. The V and J genes are TRBV13 and TRBJ2-5; 8 bases map to TRBD1. Germline V CDR1 and CDR2: PRHDT, FYEKMQ (reference sequence). This CDR3 spans 15 amino acids. Unmatched junction bases numbered 8, after V lost 6 bases and J lost 2 bases.